Listed here are 20 T cell receptor beta chains from one sample, sequenced in a study of cytomegalovirus exposure and HLA in healthy donors. Amplification used 60 Vbeta primers and 13 Jbeta primers. Profiled with immunoSEQ multiplex PCR; TCRdb holds only in-frame clones, not every one. Of around 130,000 clones in the sample, around 80% were seen once. The sample was PBMCs. These receptors originate from a woman aged 35 to 49 in good health and CMV-seronegative.

This sequence joins TRBV6-5 and TRBJ1-1; 8 positions match TRBD1. In germline, CDR1 is MNHEY, CDR2 SVGAGI. Unmatched junction bases numbered 3, after V lost 6 bases and J lost 3 bases. The CDR3 has 13 amino acids. The CDR3 sequence is CASSRTGYTEAFF. CDR3 DNA: TGTGCCAGCAGCCGGACAGGGTACACTGAAGCTTTCTTT.

The chain combines TRBV5-1 with TRBJ1-2; 10 positions agree with TRBD1. The junction had 4 bases not matched to a gene; V was cut back by 3 bases and J by 8 bases. From germline, CDR1 is SGHRS and CDR2 YFSETQ. The length of the CDR3 is 13 residues. The CDR3 loop is CASSYGTGEGYTF. The CDR3 DNA reads TGCGCCAGCAGCTACGGGACAGGGGAGGGCTACACCTTC.

CDR3 amino acids: CASSVGGTAYEQYF. CDR3 sequence (DNA): TGTGCCAGCAGCGTAGGGGGGACAGCCTACGAGCAGTACTTC. The chain carries TRBV9 and TRBJ2-7; the match to TRBD1 covers 7 bases. The CDR3 covers 14 residues. V gave up 0 bases and J gave up 2 bases; unmatched junction bases: 2. Per germline, CDR1 SGDLS and CDR2 YYNGEE.

The V call is TRBV27, the J call TRBJ1-1, with 7 nucleotides matching TRBD1. V lost 5 bases to trimming and J lost 2 bases; unmatched junction nucleotides: 2. CDR1 MNHEY and CDR2 SMNVEV come from the germline V gene (reference sequence). The CDR3 is 13 amino acids. The CDR3 nucleotides are TGTGCCAGCAGTGGACAGGCTAACACTGAAGCTTTCTTT. Residues: CASSGQANTEAFF.

The J gene is TRBJ2-1, the V gene TRBV6-6, with 9 bases fitting TRBD2. The CDR3 runs 16 residues. Germline lookup yields CDR1 MNHNY and CDR2 SVGAGI (reference sequence). V was pared by 0 bases and J by 7 bases, with 7 bases of the junction left unmatched. The CDR3 nucleotides are TGTGCCAGCAGTTACTCAGGGCGGGGGGGCTCTAATGAGCAGTTCTTC. It specifies CASSYSGRGGSNEQFF.

This rearrangement joins TRBV7-6 to TRBJ1-4; 8 bases are a match to TRBD1. V shed 5 bases and J 2 bases; nucleotides not matched to a gene: 7. The CDR3 runs to 16 residues. Germline V CDR1 and CDR2: SGHVS, FNYEAQ. The CDR3 protein is CASSTGQGGTNEKLFF. CDR3 bases: TGTGCCAGCAGCACCGGACAGGGTGGTACTAATGAAAAACTGTTTTTT.

The chain uses TRBV2 and TRBJ2-5, with D perhaps matching TRBD1 (5 bases). Between the trimmed V and J ends, which lost 7 bases and 5 bases, there was a span of 14 bases. CDR1 and CDR2 from the germline V gene are SNHLY and FYNNEI. This CDR3 contains 13 residues. In DNA, the CDR3 is TGTGCCAGCAAGACAGCCTTGGGGGAGACCCAGTACTTC. This translates into CASKTALGETQYF.

The chain links TRBV7-3 to TRBJ2-1; 10 bases agree with TRBD2. The CDR3 is 15 residues long. Germline lookup yields CDR1 SGHTA and CDR2 FQGTGA. The junction had 5 bases not matched to a gene; V was cut back by 0 bases and J by 9 bases. CDR3 sequence reads: CASSLTSSGGGEQFF. CDR3 coding DNA: TGTGCCAGCAGCTTAACTTCTAGCGGGGGTGGTGAGCAGTTCTTC.

This clone turned up a few times. This chain uses TRBV5-4 with TRBJ1-4; no reliable D call. The CDR3 sequence is 14 residues long. Trimming removed 3 bases at V and 5 bases at J, with 11 bases between. The germline V gene encodes CDR1 SGHNT and CDR2 YYREEE (reference sequence). CDR3 in amino acids: CASSSRSSNEKLFF. Here the CDR3 DNA reads TGTGCCAGCAGCTCTCGGAGTTCCAATGAAAAACTGTTTTTT.

V usage is TRBV14 and J usage is TRBJ2-7; unclear D gene. CDR3 length: 15 amino acids. V lost 0 bases and J lost 6, with 15 bases in between. In germline, CDR1 is SGHDN, CDR2 FVKESK. CDR3 bases: TGTGCCAGCAGCCAAGACTCCAGCAGGCCCGTCGAGCAGTACTTC. Protein sequence: CASSQDSSRPVEQYF.

This clone came up once. The V call is TRBV13, the J call TRBJ1-2; no reliable D call. Germline lookup yields CDR1 PRHDT and CDR2 FYEKMQ (reference sequence). The length of the CDR3 is 12 residues. Trimming removed 5 bases at V and 3 bases at J, with 7 bases between. CDR3 sequence: CASSRVDYGYTF. In nucleotides, the CDR3 is TGTGCCAGCAGCCGAGTTGACTATGGCTACACCTTC.

This clone was seen a few times. The chain recombines TRBV4-3 with TRBJ1-5; D not certain. The CDR3 has 15 residues. CDR1 and CDR2 from the germline V gene are LGHNA and YSLEER. V was shortened by 2 bases and J by 4 bases, with 12 bases between the two germline ends. The CDR3: CASSQSPGTNQPQHF. CDR3 coding DNA: TGCGCCAGCAGCCAATCCCCAGGCACAAATCAGCCCCAGCATTTT.

CDR3 DNA sequence: TGTGCCAGCTCCCCGACAGGGACGAACACTGAAGCTTTCTTT. Translation: CASSPTGTNTEAFF. The chain joins TRBV18 to TRBJ1-1; 7 positions match TRBD1. V was pared by 6 bases and J by 1 base, with 5 bases of the junction left unmatched. Germline assignment: CDR1 KGHSH and CDR2 LQKENI. The length of the CDR3 is 14 residues.

This clone was picked up a small number of times. This chain's CDR3 is CASSLELRGREAFF. The DNA of the CDR3 is TGTGCCAGCAGCTTAGAACTAAGGGGGCGCGAAGCTTTCTTT. V usage is TRBV5-6 and J usage is TRBJ1-1; 7 bases are shared with TRBD1. The CDR3 is made up of 14 amino acids. Germline CDR1 is SGHDT and CDR2 is YYEEEE. V was clipped by 2 bases and J by 8 bases; unmatched bases: 9.

The CDR3 nucleotides are TGTGCCAGCAGTTTATCTGGGGGCGGGCAGTACTTC. Its protein is CASSLSGGGQYF. The V and J genes are TRBV28 and TRBJ2-7; TRBD1 might be the D (6 bases). This CDR3 region has 12 residues. Germline loops: CDR1 MDHEN, CDR2 SYDVKM. V was pared by 1 base and J by 9 bases, with 10 bases between. The whole variable domain, filled in from reference TRBV28 and TRBJ2-7, reads DVKVTQSSRYLVKRTGEKVFLECVQDMDHENMFWYRQDPGLGLRLIYFSYDVKMKEKGDIPEGYSVSREKKERFSLILESASTNQTSMYLCASSLSGGGQYFGPGTRLTVT.

This chain connects TRBV18 to TRBJ1-2, with 8 positions matching TRBD1. Germline CDR1 is KGHSH and CDR2 is LQKENI. The CDR3 has 12 amino acids. Trimming removed 2 bases from V and 8 bases from J; junction bases left unmatched: 1. The CDR3 spells CASSPDRGGYTF. The CDR3 region has the DNA TGTGCCAGCTCACCAGACAGGGGCGGCTACACCTTC.

This clone came up once. The rearrangement uses TRBV5-1 and TRBJ1-1, with 8 bases identical to TRBD1. The V gene end was trimmed by 4 bases and the J gene end by 4 bases; junction bases not matched to a gene: 9. CDR1 is SGHRS and CDR2 is YFSETQ in the germline V gene. The CDR3 is made up of 15 amino acids. Here the CDR3 reads CASSVQGARGTEAFF. CDR3 DNA: TGCGCCAGCAGCGTTCAGGGGGCGCGGGGCACTGAAGCTTTCTTT.

The genes are TRBV19 and TRBJ1-5, with D perhaps matching TRBD1 (6 bases). The CDR3 contains 15 residues. V was clipped by 10 bases and J by 2 bases, with 18 bases between them. In germline, CDR1 is LNHDA, CDR2 SQIVND (reference sequence). The DNA of the CDR3 is TGTGCCACCCGGGGGGGGCTGGCGGGCAATCAGCCCCAGCATTTT. Encoded protein: CATRGGLAGNQPQHF.

The V gene is TRBV7-9, the J gene TRBJ2-5; no definite D call. Per the germline V gene, CDR1 is SEHNR and CDR2 is FQNEAQ (reference sequence). V was clipped by 3 bases and J by 1 base, with 6 bases between them. This CDR3 is built from 13 residues. The CDR3 region has the DNA TGTGCCAGCAGCTTGGGCAGCCAAGAGACCCAGTACTTC. Translating it yields CASSLGSQETQYF. The complete variable domain, with remaining parts taken from reference TRBV7-9 and TRBJ2-5, reads DTGVSQNPRHKITKRGQNVTFRCDPISEHNRLYWYRQTLGQGPEFLTYFQNEAQLEKSRLLSDRFSAERPKGSFSTLEIQRTEQGDSAMYLCASSLGSQETQYFGPGTRLLVL.

As concerns this clone: One end of the junction varies from germline; a read error may be responsible. This chain links TRBV7-7 with TRBJ2-2; 7 bases are a match to TRBD1. Germline V gene data show CDR1 as SSHAT and CDR2 as FNYEAQ (reference sequence). There are 15 residues in the CDR3. CDR3 coding DNA: TGTGCTAGCAGCTTAGGCACAGGGGCAATAGGGGAGCTGTTTTTT. Protein sequence: CASSLGTGAIGELFF.